The source of this T cell receptor beta chain is a study of blood T cells in healthy people across ages. General study findings and limits: The percentage of naive T cells correlated strongly with TCR beta diversity.

Every participating donor contributed 7.5 to 10 milliliters of peripheral blood through a draw. Germline V CDR1 and CDR2: SGHAT, FQDESV (reference sequence). V was pared by 8 bases and J by 4 bases, with 15 bases between. This CDR3 contains 14 residues. Sample-barcoded 5' priming and a J-beta primer mix drove a second PCR of about 7 to 12 cycles. Every cDNA molecule bore a tag from a template-switch adaptor containing 12 random nucleotides. MiXCR, applied by TCRdb to the 5' RACE reads, yields one record per CDR3 protein. The sample records around 400,000 distinct CDR3 sequences, roughly half being singletons. With respect to this clonotype: Its matching antigen is unknown.

The clonotype was recovered from a man between 60 and 70 years old in good health. This chain links TRBV11-1 with TRBJ2-1; weak D call: TRBD2 (6 bases). The sequencing sample was made of blood. The CDR3 DNA follows: TGTGCCAGCGGAGGCGGGATTGGTTACAATGAGCAGTTCTTC. This sequence encodes CASGGGIGYNEQFF.